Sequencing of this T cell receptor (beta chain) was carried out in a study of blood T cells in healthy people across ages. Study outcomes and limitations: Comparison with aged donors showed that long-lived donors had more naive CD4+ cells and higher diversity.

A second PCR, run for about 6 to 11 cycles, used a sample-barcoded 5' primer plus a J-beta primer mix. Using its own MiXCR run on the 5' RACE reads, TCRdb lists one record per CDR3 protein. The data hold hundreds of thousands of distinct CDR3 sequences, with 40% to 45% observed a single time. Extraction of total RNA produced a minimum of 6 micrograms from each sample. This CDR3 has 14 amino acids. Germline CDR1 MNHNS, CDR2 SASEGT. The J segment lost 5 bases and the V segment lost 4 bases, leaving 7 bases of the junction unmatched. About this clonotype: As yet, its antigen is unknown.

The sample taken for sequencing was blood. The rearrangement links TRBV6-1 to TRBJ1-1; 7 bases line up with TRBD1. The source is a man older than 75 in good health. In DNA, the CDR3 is TGTGCCAGCAGTGGGAAGACAGGGTTGACTGAAGCTTTCTTT. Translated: CASSGKTGLTEAFF.